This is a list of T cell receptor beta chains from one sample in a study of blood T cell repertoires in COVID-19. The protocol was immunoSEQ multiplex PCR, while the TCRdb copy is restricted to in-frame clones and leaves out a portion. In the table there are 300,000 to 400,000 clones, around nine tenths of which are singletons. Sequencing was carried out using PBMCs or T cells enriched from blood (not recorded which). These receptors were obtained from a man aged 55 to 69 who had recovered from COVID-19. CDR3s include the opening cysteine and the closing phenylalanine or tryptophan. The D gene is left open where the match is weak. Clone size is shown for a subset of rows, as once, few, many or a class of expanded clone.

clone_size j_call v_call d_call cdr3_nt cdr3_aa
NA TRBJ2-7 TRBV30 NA TGTGCCTGGAGCGTTGGGGGGACGGGTTACGAGCAGTACTTC CAWSVGGTGYEQYF
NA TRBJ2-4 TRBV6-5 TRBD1 TGTGCCAGCAGTTCTCTCGTGGACAGGGGATACATTCAGTACTTC CASSSLVDRGYIQYF
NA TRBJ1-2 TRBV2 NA TGTGCCAGCAGTGAACCAGGCTTGAAGGGCTACACCTTC CASSEPGLKGYTF
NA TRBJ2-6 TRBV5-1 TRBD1 TGCGCCACCGATACAGGGGGCAGCTCTGGGGCCAACGTCCTGACTTTC CATDTGGSSGANVLTF
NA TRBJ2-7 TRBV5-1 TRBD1 TGCGCCAGCAGCTTGAGGCAACAGGGGTGGGCCGAGCAGTACTTC CASSLRQQGWAEQYF
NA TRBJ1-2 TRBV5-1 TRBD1 TGCGCCAGCACACCTGGACAGGGCGCTACGATTAACTATGGCTACACCTTC CASTPGQGATINYGYTF
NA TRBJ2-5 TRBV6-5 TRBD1 TGTGCCAGCAAACTACAGGGGACCCAAGAGACCCAGTACTTC CASKLQGTQETQYF
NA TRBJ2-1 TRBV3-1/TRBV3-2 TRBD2 TGTGCCAGCAGCCATCTAGCGGGAGTCCGGAATGAGCAGTTCTTC CASSHLAGVRNEQFF
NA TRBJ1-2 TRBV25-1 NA TGTGCCAGCAGTCTTACACACAACTATGGCTACACCTTC CASSLTHNYGYTF
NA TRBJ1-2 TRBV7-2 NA TGTGCCAGCAGCTCAGCGGTACAGGACTATGGCTACACCTTC CASSSAVQDYGYTF
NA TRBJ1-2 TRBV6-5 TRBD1 TGTGCCAGCAGTCCGACAGGGGGCGGGCGTTTTTACACCTTC CASSPTGGGRFYTF
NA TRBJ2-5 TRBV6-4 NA TGTGCCAGCAGTGACGGGGCTTACCGGCAGGGCCAAGAGACCCAGTACTTC CASSDGAYRQGQETQYF
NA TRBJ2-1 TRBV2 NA TGTGCCAGCCTGACTGACGCCGGGACAAGGGGCTACAATGAGCAGTTCTTC CASLTDAGTRGYNEQFF
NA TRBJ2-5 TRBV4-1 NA TGCGCCAGCAGCCAAGGATTGACGGGGCAAGAGACCCAGTACTTC CASSQGLTGQETQYF
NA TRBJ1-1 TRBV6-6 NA TGTGCCAGCAGTCCAGCGGGGAACACTGAAGCTTTCTTT CASSPAGNTEAFF
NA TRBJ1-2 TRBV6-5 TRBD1 TGTGCCAGCAGTAGGGACAGAGACTATGGCTACACCTTC CASSRDRDYGYTF
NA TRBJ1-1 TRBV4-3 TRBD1 TGCGCCAGCAGCCAGACCACAGGGGGCACTGAAGCTTTCTTT CASSQTTGGTEAFF
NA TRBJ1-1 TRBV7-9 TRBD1 TGTGCCAGCAGCTTAGGGGACAGGGGACATCGCGGAGCTTTCTTT CASSLGDRGHRGAFF
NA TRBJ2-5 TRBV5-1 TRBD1 TGCGCCAGCAGCGAACCGGGACAGGGTTTGGAGACCCAGTACTTC CASSEPGQGLETQYF
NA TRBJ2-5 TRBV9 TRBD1 TGTGCCAGCAGCGCTGACGCCGGGACAGAAGAGACCCAGTACTTC CASSADAGTEETQYF
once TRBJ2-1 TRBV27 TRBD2 TGTGCCAGCACAAGACTAGCGGGAAACACTATTTCAAACAATGAGCAGTTCTTC CASTRLAGNTISNNEQFF
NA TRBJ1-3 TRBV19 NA TGTGCCTCTAGAGAGGTGTCCCGAAACACCATATATTTT CASREVSRNTIYF
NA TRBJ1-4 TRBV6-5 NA TGTGCCAGCACTCTAGGACAAACTAATGAAAAACTGTTTTTT CASTLGQTNEKLFF
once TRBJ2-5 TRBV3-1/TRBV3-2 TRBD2 TGTGCCAGCAGTCCTTGGGTAGCGGGGGGAGGAGAGACCCAGTACTTC CASSPWVAGGGETQYF
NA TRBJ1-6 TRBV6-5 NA TGTGCCAGCCGATCGGGTAATTCACCCCTCCACTTT CASRSGNSPLHF
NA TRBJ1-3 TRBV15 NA TGTGCCACCAGCAAAGGGGCCCCCAGCTCTGGAAACACCATATATTTT CATSKGAPSSGNTIYF
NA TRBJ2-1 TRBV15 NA TGTGCCACCAGCCCCCGTTTTGGGGGGACCCGCTACAATGAGCAGTTCTTC CATSPRFGGTRYNEQFF
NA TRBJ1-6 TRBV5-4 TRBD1 TGTGCCAGCAGCGCCTCGACAGGGTGGAATTCACCCCTCCACTTT CASSASTGWNSPLHF
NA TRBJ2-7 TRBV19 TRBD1 TGTGCCAGTAGGCACAGGGGTTCCGAGCAGTACTTC CASRHRGSEQYF
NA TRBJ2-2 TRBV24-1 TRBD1 TGTGCCACCAGTGACCCCGGACAGGGGAACACCGGGGAGCTGTTTTTT CATSDPGQGNTGELFF
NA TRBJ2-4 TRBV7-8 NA TGTGCCAGCAGCTTAGCCCGTTTCAGACAGCCTGGGGGGAACATTCAGTACTTC CASSLARFRQPGGNIQYF
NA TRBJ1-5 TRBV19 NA TGTGCCAGTAACGGGGGTACGGGTCAGCCCCAGCATTTT CASNGGTGQPQHF
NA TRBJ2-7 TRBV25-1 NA TGTGCCAGCAGTGAATCCATGAGCTCCTACGAGCAGTACTTC CASSESMSSYEQYF
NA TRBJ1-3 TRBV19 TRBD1 TGTGCCAGCCTTCGACAGGGGGCCACCTCTGGAAACACCATATATTTT CASLRQGATSGNTIYF
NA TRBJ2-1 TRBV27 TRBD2 TGTGCCATCCGGACTAGGGTCTACAATGAGCAGTTCTTC CAIRTRVYNEQFF
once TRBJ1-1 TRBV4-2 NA TGTGCCAGCAGCCCCAGGCTGAACACTGAAGCTTTCTTT CASSPRLNTEAFF
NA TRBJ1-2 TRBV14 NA TGTGCCAGCAGCCAATCGGCGACTGGTGGCTACACCTTC CASSQSATGGYTF
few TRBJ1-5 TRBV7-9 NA TGTGCCAGCAGCCCCCCAGGGGCGTATCAGCCCCAGCATTTT CASSPPGAYQPQHF
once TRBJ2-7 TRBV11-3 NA TGTGCCAGCAGCCGTCGGGCGGGATACGAGCAGTACTTC CASSRRAGYEQYF
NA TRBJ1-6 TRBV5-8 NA TGTGCCAGCAGCTTGCGACGGAGCTCCTATAATTCACCCCTCCACTTT CASSLRRSSYNSPLHF
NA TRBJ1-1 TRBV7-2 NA TGTGCCAGCAGCTCGAGTGCCCGGACAGTTGAAGCTTTCTTT CASSSSARTVEAFF
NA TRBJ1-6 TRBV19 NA TGTGCCAGTAGTATAGGGGTTTGGAGGCAGAATAATTCACCCCTCCACTTT CASSIGVWRQNNSPLHF
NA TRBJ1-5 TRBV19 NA TGTGCCAGTATTGAGGGGGGGAATAGCAATCAGCCCCAGCATTTT CASIEGGNSNQPQHF
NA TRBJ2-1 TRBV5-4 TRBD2 TGTGCCAGCAGCTTGACTAGCGGGACTGAGCAGTTCTTC CASSLTSGTEQFF
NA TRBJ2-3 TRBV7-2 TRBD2 TGTGCCAGCAGCCTGGGAGCCATAGCGGGGGGGGTGTCAGATACGCAGTATTTT CASSLGAIAGGVSDTQYF
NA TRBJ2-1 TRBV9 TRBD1 TGTGCCAGCAGCGACGACAGGGGGCGCCCCTACAATGAGCAGTTCTTC CASSDDRGRPYNEQFF
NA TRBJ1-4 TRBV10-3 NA TGTGCCACCGGAGATGAAAAACTGTTTTTT CATGDEKLFF
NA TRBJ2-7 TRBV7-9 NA TGTGCCAGCAGCAGACAGGTATACGAGCAGTACTTC CASSRQVYEQYF
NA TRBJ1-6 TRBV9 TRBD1 TGTGCCAGCAGCTTCCGGGACAGGGCTTCACCCCTCCACTTT CASSFRDRASPLHF
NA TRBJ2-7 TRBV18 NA TGTGCCAGCTCACCGGAGACGTATGAGCAGTACTTC CASSPETYEQYF
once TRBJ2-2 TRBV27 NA TGTGCCAGCAGTAGGGGGATTAGTACCGGGGAGCTGTTTTTT CASSRGISTGELFF
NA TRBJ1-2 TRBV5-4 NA TGTGCCAGCAGCTTACAGGGAGCTAACTATGGCTACACCTTC CASSLQGANYGYTF
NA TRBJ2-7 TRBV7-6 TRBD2 TGTGCCAGCAGCTTAGAACTAGCGGGGGCCTACGAGCAGTACTTC CASSLELAGAYEQYF
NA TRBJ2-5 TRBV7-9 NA TGTGCCAGCAGCTCTCCCCAGGGCCAAGAGACCCAGTACTTC CASSSPQGQETQYF
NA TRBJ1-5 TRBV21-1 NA TGTGCCAGCAGCGTCCCCGGGACTGGGCAGCCCCAGCATTTT CASSVPGTGQPQHF